This T cell receptor beta chain was sequenced in a study of a mutant IDH1 vaccine in newly diagnosed glioma. Study conclusions and caveats: Pseudoprogression seemed unlinked to shifts in top peripheral T cell clonotypes.

The CDR3 runs 12 residues. The germline CDR1 and CDR2 sequences are GTSNPN and SVGIG (reference sequence). Between the trimmed V and J ends, which lost 3 bases and 7 bases, there was a span of 9 bases. Libraries were prepared by immunoSEQ multiplex PCR; TCRdb keeps only in-frame clonotypes and omits some of them. The sample yields around 92,000 clones, roughly four fifths seen once. This clone appeared a few times. Its antigen is undetermined. Time point here: baseline, week 1 (first vaccination visit). The treatment is: pre-vaccination baseline after standard-of-care therapy. This sequence originates from a woman in her forties or fifties with glioma. The material sequenced was PBMCs, taken from a glioma patient treated with radiotherapy, temozolomide or both. The chain links TRBV30 to TRBJ2-2, with D maybe TRBD2 (6 bases). For the CDR3, the DNA is TGTGCCTGGAGAGGGGAGGTCGGGGAGCTGTTTTTT. Its protein product is CAWRGEVGELFF.